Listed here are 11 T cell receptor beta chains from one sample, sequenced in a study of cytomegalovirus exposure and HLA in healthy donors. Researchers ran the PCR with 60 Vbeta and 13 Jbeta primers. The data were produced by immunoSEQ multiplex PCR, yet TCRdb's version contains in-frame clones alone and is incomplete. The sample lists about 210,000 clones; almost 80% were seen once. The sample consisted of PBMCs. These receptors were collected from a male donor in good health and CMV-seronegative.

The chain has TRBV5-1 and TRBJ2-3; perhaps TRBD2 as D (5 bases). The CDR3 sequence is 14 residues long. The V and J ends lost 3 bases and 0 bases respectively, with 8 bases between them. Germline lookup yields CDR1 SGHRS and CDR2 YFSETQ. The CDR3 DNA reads TGCGCCAGCAGCTGGCGGGTGAGCACAGATACGCAGTATTTT. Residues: CASSWRVSTDTQYF.

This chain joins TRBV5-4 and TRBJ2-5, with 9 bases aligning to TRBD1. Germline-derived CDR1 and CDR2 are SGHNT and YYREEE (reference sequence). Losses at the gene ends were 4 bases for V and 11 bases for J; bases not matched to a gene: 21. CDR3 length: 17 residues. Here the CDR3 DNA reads TGTGCCAGCAGCCTCCCCCGGACAGGGGTCCAAGGGTGGGAGCAGTACTTC. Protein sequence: CASSLPRTGVQGWEQYF.

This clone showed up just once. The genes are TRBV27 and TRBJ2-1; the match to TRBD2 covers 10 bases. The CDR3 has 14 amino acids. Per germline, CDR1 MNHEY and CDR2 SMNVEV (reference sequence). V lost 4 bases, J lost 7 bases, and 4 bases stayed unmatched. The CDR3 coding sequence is TGTGCCAGCAGTTCGGGACTAGCGAGGAATGAGCAGTTCTTC. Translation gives CASSSGLARNEQFF.

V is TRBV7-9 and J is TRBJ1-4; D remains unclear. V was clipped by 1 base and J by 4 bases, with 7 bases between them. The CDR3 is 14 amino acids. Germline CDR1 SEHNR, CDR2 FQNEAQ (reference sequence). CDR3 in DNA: TGTGCCAGCAGCTTAGGACAAAGTAATGAAAAACTGTTTTTT. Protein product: CASSLGQSNEKLFF.

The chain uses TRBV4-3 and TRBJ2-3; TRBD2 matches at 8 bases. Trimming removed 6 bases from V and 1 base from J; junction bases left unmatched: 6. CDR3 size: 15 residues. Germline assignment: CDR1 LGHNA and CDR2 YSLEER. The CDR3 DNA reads TGCGCCAGCAGAGACCGGGGGGGCGGCACAGATACGCAGTATTTT. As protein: CASRDRGGGTDTQYF.

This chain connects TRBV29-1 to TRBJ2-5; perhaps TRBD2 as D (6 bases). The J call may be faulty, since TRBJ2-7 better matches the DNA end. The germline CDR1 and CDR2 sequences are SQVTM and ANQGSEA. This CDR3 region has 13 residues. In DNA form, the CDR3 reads TGCAGCGCCGTAGCGGTGAGCTCCTACGAGCAGTACTTC. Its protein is CSAVAVSSYEQYF.

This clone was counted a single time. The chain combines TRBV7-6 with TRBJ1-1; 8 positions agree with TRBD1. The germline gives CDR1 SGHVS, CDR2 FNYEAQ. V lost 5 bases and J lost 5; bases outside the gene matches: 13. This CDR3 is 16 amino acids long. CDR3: CASSLFDQGAGTEAFF. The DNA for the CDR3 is TGTGCCAGCAGCCTTTTTGACCAGGGGGCTGGAACTGAAGCTTTCTTT.

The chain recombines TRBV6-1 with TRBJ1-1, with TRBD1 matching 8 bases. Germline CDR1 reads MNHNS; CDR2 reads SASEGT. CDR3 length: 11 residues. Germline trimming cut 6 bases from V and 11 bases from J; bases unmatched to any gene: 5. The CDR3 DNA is TGTGCCAGCAGCGCACAGGGGGGCGCTTTCTTT. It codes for CASSAQGGAFF.

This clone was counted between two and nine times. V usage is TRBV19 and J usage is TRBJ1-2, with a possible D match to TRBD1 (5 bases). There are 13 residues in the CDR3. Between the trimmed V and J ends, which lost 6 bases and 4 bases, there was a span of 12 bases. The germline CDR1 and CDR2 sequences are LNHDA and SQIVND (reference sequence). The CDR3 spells CASSPDSSYGYTF. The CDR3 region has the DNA TGTGCCAGTAGCCCCGACAGCTCCTATGGCTACACCTTC.

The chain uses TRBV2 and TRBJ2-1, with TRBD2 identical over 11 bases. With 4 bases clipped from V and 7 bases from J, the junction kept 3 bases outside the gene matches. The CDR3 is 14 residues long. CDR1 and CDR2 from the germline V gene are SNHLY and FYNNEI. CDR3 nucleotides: TGTGCCAGCAGTGGACTAGCGGGGATGAATGAGCAGTTCTTC. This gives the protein CASSGLAGMNEQFF.

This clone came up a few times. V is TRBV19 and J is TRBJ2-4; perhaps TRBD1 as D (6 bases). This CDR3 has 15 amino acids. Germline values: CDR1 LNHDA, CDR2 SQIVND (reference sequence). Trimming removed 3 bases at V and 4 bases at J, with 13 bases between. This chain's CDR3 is CASSIRDTRKNIQYF. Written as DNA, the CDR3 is TGTGCCAGTAGTATCCGGGACACGCGTAAAAACATTCAGTACTTC.